The 8 T cell receptor beta chains in this list originate from one sample, sequenced in a study of a mutant IDH1 vaccine in newly diagnosed glioma. Time point here: week 5, during vaccination. All doses held 300 ug of mutant IDH1 20-mer peptide, with topical imiquimod. No antigen has been identified for these receptors. The data were produced by immunoSEQ multiplex PCR, yet TCRdb's version contains in-frame clones alone and is incomplete. The table records tens of thousands of clones, about 86% of them present only once. This specimen was PBMCs, taken from a glioma patient whose treatment included an IDH1 peptide vaccine. Receptor source: a man in his thirties or forties with glioma.

The chain carries TRBV2 and TRBJ2-1; 14 nucleotides agree with TRBD2. Trimming removed 3 bases from V and 0 bases from J; junction bases left unmatched: 4. This CDR3 contains 18 residues. CDR1 is SNHLY and CDR2 is FYNNEI in the germline V gene. CDR3 nucleotide sequence: TGTGCCAGCAGTGAGGGGACTAGCGGGAGAAGCTCCTACAATGAGCAGTTCTTC. Protein: CASSEGTSGRSSYNEQFF.

In DNA, the CDR3 is TGTGCTAGTGGTTTGACAGGGGAGTGGAATGAGCAGTTCTTC. Translation gives CASGLTGEWNEQFF. This chain links TRBV12-5 with TRBJ2-1; 7 bases agree with TRBD1. The J segment lost 7 bases and the V segment lost 2 bases, leaving 5 bases of the junction unmatched. The germline V gene encodes CDR1 LGHNT and CDR2 FRNRAP. There are 14 residues in the CDR3.

V usage is TRBV15 and J usage is TRBJ2-7; D unclear. The CDR3 contains 13 residues. The V and J ends lost 0 bases and 4 bases respectively, with 7 bases between them. Looked up from germline, CDR1 is LNHNV and CDR2 is YYDKDF (reference sequence). This chain's CDR3 is CATSRDSRYEQYF. As DNA, the CDR3 is TGTGCCACCAGCAGAGATTCTAGGTACGAGCAGTACTTC.

This clone was seen once. This sequence joins TRBV9 and TRBJ1-3, with D hard to call. Germline-derived CDR1 and CDR2 are SGDLS and YYNGEE. Between the trimmed V and J ends, which lost 3 bases and 0 bases, there was a span of 4 bases. The CDR3 has 13 amino acids. CDR3 loop: CASSDISGNTIYF. In DNA form, the CDR3 reads TGTGCCAGCAGCGACATCTCTGGAAACACCATATATTTT.

Remarks on this clone: Other DNA sequences in the same sample also yield this CDR3. The chain uses TRBV27 and TRBJ2-7; maybe TRBD2 (6 bases). V gave up 0 bases and J gave up 4 bases, with 16 bases separating them. The CDR3 has 16 amino acids. Germline V CDR1 and CDR2: MNHEY, SMNVEV (reference sequence). CDR3 in DNA: TGTGCCAGCAGTTTATCCGCGGGGTCTCGCCCTTACGAGCAGTACTTC. It codes for CASSLSAGSRPYEQYF.

The chain has TRBV5-8 and TRBJ2-7; TRBD1 matches 8 bases. Unmatched junction bases numbered 9, after V lost 4 bases and J lost 6 bases. Germline V gene lookup returns CDR1 SGHTS and CDR2 YDEGEE. The CDR3 spans 14 residues. CDR3 nucleotides: TGTGCCAGCAGCCCTGGGACAGGAGCTCTCGAGCAGTACTTC. Amino acid sequence: CASSPGTGALEQYF. Looking up the rest from reference TRBV5-8 and TRBJ2-7 gives the full variable domain: EAGVTQSPTHLIKTRGQQATLRCSPISGHTSVYWYQQALGLGLQFLLWYDEGEERNRGNFPPRFSGRQFPNYSSELNVNALELEDSALYLCASSPGTGALEQYFGPGTRLTVT.

There are a few counts of this clone. The chain couples TRBV19 to TRBJ1-5, with 8 bases fitting TRBD1. V gave up 11 bases and J gave up 5 bases; unmatched junction bases: 8. Germline assignment: CDR1 LNHDA and CDR2 SQIVND (reference sequence). There are 13 residues in the CDR3. The CDR3 region has the DNA TGTGCCTTAGGACAGGGTCGTCATCAGCCCCAGCATTTT. It encodes CALGQGRHQPQHF. Based on the CDR3 plus reference TRBV19 and TRBJ1-5, the full variable domain is DGGITQSPKYLFRKEGQNVTLSCEQNLNHDAMYWYRQDPGQGLRLIYYSQIVNDFQKGDIAEGYSVSREKKESFPLTVTSAQKNPTAFYLCALGQGRHQPQHFGDGTRLSIL.

This clone was found a few times. V usage is TRBV7-8 and J usage is TRBJ1-5; unclear D gene. Germline loops: CDR1 SGHVS, CDR2 FQNEAQ. The CDR3 has 16 amino acids. V gave up 1 base and J gave up 0 bases, with 10 bases separating them. CDR3 DNA: TGTGCCAGCAGCTTAGATAAGGACTATAGCAATCAGCCCCAGCATTTT. Encoded protein: CASSLDKDYSNQPQHF.